A selection of T cell receptor beta chains follows, all from one sample in a study of T-cell reconstitution after alpha-beta-depleted transplantation in children. In TCRdb, the PCR reads were re-called with MiXCR into one record per CDR3 protein. The table shows about 500,000 distinct CDR3 sequences, with 32% occurring only once. Sequenced here: PBMCs from the stem cell graft donor, sampled from the stem cell graft. These TCRs come from a human donor who donated a stem cell graft to a child with aplastic anemia. The CDR3 runs from the conserved cysteine through the conserved F or W. D genes are given only for firm matches. Size is omitted from some rows. Given values are once, few, many or a class for expanded clones.

>NA|TRBV12-3/TRBV12-4|TRBJ1-5|few
TGTGCCAGCAGTTTAGCACACCCCAGCAATCAGCCCCAGCATTTT
CASSLAHPSNQPQHF
>TRBD2|TRBV5-6|TRBJ2-1|NA
TGTGCCAGCAGCCCTCGACTAGCGGGAGCAACTGAGCAGTTCTTC
CASSPRLAGATEQFF
>NA|TRBV15|TRBJ1-1|NA
TGTGCCACCAGCAGAGTTAATCGTGAAGCTTTCTTT
CATSRVNREAFF
>NA|TRBV7-2|TRBJ2-4|NA
TGTGCCAGCAGCTTACGGGACCAGATAGCCAAAAACATTCAGTACTTC
CASSLRDQIAKNIQYF
>NA|TRBV7-9|TRBJ1-1|NA
TGTGCCAGCAGCTTAAATGGGTTGAACACTGAAGCTTTCTTT
CASSLNGLNTEAFF
>TRBD1|TRBV6-1|TRBJ2-7|few
TGTGCCAGCAGTCCCGGGACAGGGAAACACGAGCAGTACTTC
CASSPGTGKHEQYF
>TRBD1|TRBV4-3|TRBJ1-2|many
TGCGCCAGCAGCCAAGACAGGGGGGATGGCTACACCTTC
CASSQDRGDGYTF
>NA|TRBV4-3|TRBJ2-2|few
TGCGCCAGCAGCCAAACTAGCCCAAACACCGGGGAGCTGTTTTTT
CASSQTSPNTGELFF
>TRBD2|TRBV6-2/TRBV6-3|TRBJ2-1|NA
TGTGCCAGCAGGGGGAGGGCCGGGGTTGATGAGCAGTTCTTC
CASRGRAGVDEQFF
>TRBD2|TRBV20-1|TRBJ2-1|NA
TGCAGTGCTTACGAGTCTAGCGGGATAGATGAGCAGTTCTTC
CSAYESSGIDEQFF
>NA|TRBV9|TRBJ1-1|NA
TGTGCCAGCAGACCCGGGGGGGGTAACACTGAAGCTTTCTTT
CASRPGGGNTEAFF
>NA|TRBV12-3/TRBV12-4|TRBJ1-1|few
TGTGCCAGCAGTTTACTCCTTGGTACTGAAGCTTTCTTT
CASSLLLGTEAFF
>TRBD2|TRBV15|TRBJ2-1|NA
TGTGCCACCAGCAGAGATCGGGGGGAATACAATGAGCAGTTCTTC
CATSRDRGEYNEQFF
>TRBD1|TRBV30|TRBJ1-6|NA
TGTGCCTGGAGTGTTGGGACAGGGGGAAATTCACCCCTCCACTTT
CAWSVGTGGNSPLHF
>TRBD2|TRBV6-5|TRBJ2-1|few
TGTGCCAGCAGTTACCCGACAGAAGGTAGCGGGAGGGCGGGTGAGCAGTTCTTC
CASSYPTEGSGRAGEQFF
>TRBD1|TRBV11-2|TRBJ2-5|NA
TGTGCCAGCAGCTTGGGGGACAGAACACAAGAGACCCAGTACTTC
CASSLGDRTQETQYF
>NA|TRBV11-2|TRBJ2-3|NA
TGTGCCAGCAGCCCCCGGGCATCCAGGGCCGTCGATACGCAGTATTTT
CASSPRASRAVDTQYF
>NA|TRBV27|TRBJ2-7|NA
TGTGCCAGCAGTTTAGCTCCGGGTGTCCCCTCCAGCGAGCAGTACTTC
CASSLAPGVPSSEQYF
>NA|TRBV12-3/TRBV12-4|TRBJ1-1|NA
TGTGCCAGCGGTAACACTGAAGCTTTCTTT
CASGNTEAFF
>NA|TRBV4-1|TRBJ2-1|NA
TGCGCCAGCAGCCAAGAATACGGGAGAGTCAATGAGCAGTTCTTC
CASSQEYGRVNEQFF
>NA|TRBV6-2/TRBV6-3|TRBJ1-5|few
TGTGCCAGCAGTTATTTAAATAGCAATCAGCCCCAGCATTTT
CASSYLNSNQPQHF
>NA|TRBV4-2|TRBJ2-5|many
TGTGCCAGCAGCCAAGGGGTGGTGGACAGAACAGAGACCCAGTACTTC
CASSQGVVDRTETQYF
>TRBD1|TRBV4-3|TRBJ2-1|NA
TGCGCCAGCAGCCACCGACAGGGGTATGAGCAGTTCTTC
CASSHRQGYEQFF
>NA|TRBV5-8|TRBJ1-2|NA
TGTGCCAGCAGTTCCGACATCGGTCCAGCTAACTATGGCTACACCTTC
CASSSDIGPANYGYTF
>NA|TRBV7-8|TRBJ2-1|NA
TGTGCCAGCAGCTTCTGGAGTAGCGGTTACAATGAGCAGTTCTTC
CASSFWSSGYNEQFF
>TRBD2|TRBV5-4|TRBJ2-1|NA
TGTGCCAGCAGCTGGGGGGAACTCTCGGGAACGGGACTAGCGGGAGAAGCTTTCGCCGGTGAGCAGTTCTTC
CASSWGELSGTGLAGEAFAGEQFF
>TRBD2|TRBV6-5|TRBJ2-5|few
TGTGCCAGCAGTTACTCGGGACTAAAACAAGAGACCCAGTACTTC
CASSYSGLKQETQYF
>NA|TRBV6-5|TRBJ1-6|NA
TGTGCCAGCAGTTTCCAGGGGAATGATAATTCACCCCTCCACTTT
CASSFQGNDNSPLHF
>TRBD2|TRBV6-1|TRBJ2-3|few
TGTGCCAGCAGTCATGGGCTAGCGGGCACAGATACGCAGTATTTT
CASSHGLAGTDTQYF
>TRBD1|TRBV3-1|TRBJ1-2|few
TGTGCCAGCAGCCAGCATGGGACAGCCTACACCTTC
CASSQHGTAYTF
>TRBD2|TRBV18|TRBJ2-3|NA
TGTGCCAGCTCAAACTTGCCCAAGACTAGCGGGAGGTCAGATACGCAGTATTTT
CASSNLPKTSGRSDTQYF
>TRBD1|TRBV12-3/TRBV12-4|TRBJ1-4|few
TGTGCCAGCGGGGGGACAGTCCCCAGCGAAAAACTGTTTTTT
CASGGTVPSEKLFF